Included here is one T cell receptor beta chain sequence, with context. The source of the sample is a study of shared clonotypes between healthy human individuals. From germline, CDR1 is SGHNT and CDR2 YYREEE (reference sequence). The CDR3 is 16 amino acids. The V segment lost 0 bases and the J segment 4 bases; nucleotides outside the gene matches: 10. Profiling relied on immunoSEQ multiplex PCR, and the TCRdb table lists in-frame clones only, not all of them. The data contain around 1,900,000 clones, around 95% of them singletons. CD45RO-negative cells were positively selected for CCR7, leaving out terminally differentiated effector memory CD45RA+ cells.

The source material was naive CD8+ T cells from PBMCs. The J gene is TRBJ2-7, the V gene TRBV5-4; TRBD1 matches 7 bases. The source of this sequence is a young man in good health. Some clones in this sample may be carry-over from other donors' samples. The DNA of the CDR3 is TGTGCCAGCAGCTTGGTAGGGCAGGGGGTTAGATACGAGCAGTACTTC. Translation: CASSLVGQGVRYEQYF.